The sequence of this T cell receptor beta chain was determined in a study of T cells after yellow fever vaccination. About the research overall: Any fraction with a low cell number was prepared using SMART-Seq v4 Ultra Low Input.

This clonotype was seen a handful of times. Its antigen is unknown. Study-wide points: Clonotype sharing between CD4 and CD8 compartments was small. Detected again after the booster were most primary-vaccination clones, at about 96% CD4 and nearly 90% CD8.

Template-switching 5'RACE yielded the TCR cDNA; a universal primer site and UMIs were added in the process. TCRdb re-analysed the 5' RACE reads in MiXCR, keeping a single row per CDR3 protein. Of 200,000 to 300,000 distinct CDR3 sequences in the sample, 10% to 15% are singletons; the top ten hold 0.4% to 0.55%. V gave up 5 bases and J gave up 7 bases; unmatched junction bases: 14. Germline values: CDR1 MDHEN, CDR2 SYDVKM. The CDR3 length is 16 residues. This specimen was CD4+ T cells sorted from PBMCs, taken 45 days after the yellow fever booster vaccination. J is TRBJ2-7 and V is TRBV28; 10 bases line up with TRBD2. The clonotype originates from a young man who received the YFV17D yellow fever vaccine. The CDR3: CASSLSGRRGLGEQYF. The CDR3 DNA sequence: TGTGCCAGCAGTCTTAGCGGGAGGCGGGGCTTGGGGGAGCAGTACTTC. Full variable domain (remainder filled in from reference TRBV28 and TRBJ2-7): DVKVTQSSRYLVKRTGEKVFLECVQDMDHENMFWYRQDPGLGLRLIYFSYDVKMKEKGDIPEGYSVSREKKERFSLILESASTNQTSMYLCASSLSGRRGLGEQYFGPGTRLTVT.